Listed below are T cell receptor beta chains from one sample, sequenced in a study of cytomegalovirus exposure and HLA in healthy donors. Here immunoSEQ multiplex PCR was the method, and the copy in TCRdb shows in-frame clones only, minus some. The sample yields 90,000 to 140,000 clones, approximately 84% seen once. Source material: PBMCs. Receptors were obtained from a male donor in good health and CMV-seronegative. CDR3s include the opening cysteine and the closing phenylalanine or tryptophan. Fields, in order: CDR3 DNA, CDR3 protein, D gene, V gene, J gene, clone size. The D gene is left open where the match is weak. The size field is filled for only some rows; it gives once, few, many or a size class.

TGTGCCAGCAGCTTGGGACAGTTAAATCAGCCCCAGCATTTT	CASSLGQLNQPQHF	TRBD1	TRBV7-9	TRBJ1-5	.
TGTGCCAGCAGTTTATCTCCCGGGGGGATGAACACTGAGGCTTTCTTT	CASSLSPGGMNTEAFF	.	TRBV27	TRBJ1-1	.
TGTTCCAGCAGCCCGGACTATATGAACGAGCAGTACTTC	CSSSPDYMNEQYF	.	TRBV7-9	TRBJ2-7	.
TGTGCCAGCAGTGGACAGGGGTATGGCTACACCTTC	CASSGQGYGYTF	TRBD1	TRBV6-1	TRBJ1-2	.
TGTGCCAGTATCGATAGGGGGACCGGGGAGCTGTTTTTT	CASIDRGTGELFF	.	TRBV28	TRBJ2-2	.
TGCGCCAGCAGCCAAGCCCCCTTAGCGGCTAGCACAGATACGCAGTATTTT	CASSQAPLAASTDTQYF	.	TRBV4-3	TRBJ2-3	.
TGTGCCAGCAGCGATGGACTAGCGGGCACAGATACGCAGTATTTT	CASSDGLAGTDTQYF	TRBD2	TRBV7-3	TRBJ2-3	.
TGCGCCAGCAGCTCGACAGGGTTGGAGACCCAGTACTTC	CASSSTGLETQYF	TRBD1	TRBV5-1	TRBJ2-5	.
TGTGCCAGCAGTGATGTCACAACAGTAGATCAGCCCCAGCATTTT	CASSDVTTVDQPQHF	.	TRBV2	TRBJ1-5	.
TGTGCCAGCAGCGTAGAACAGGGGGGAAAAAAACTGTTTTTT	CASSVEQGGKKLFF	TRBD1	TRBV9	TRBJ1-4	.
TGTGCCAGCAGCTCCCCCCCTGGACAGAAAAGGATCGGGGAGCTGTTTTTT	CASSSPPGQKRIGELFF	.	TRBV5-4	TRBJ2-2	once
TGTGCCAGCAGCCTTCCGGTCGCTAGCTCCTACGAGCAGTACTTC	CASSLPVASSYEQYF	.	TRBV7-9	TRBJ2-7	.
TGTGCCAGCAGCGACAGCGGGAGGGCCACAGATACGCAGTATTTT	CASSDSGRATDTQYF	TRBD2	TRBV2	TRBJ2-3	.
TGCAGTGCTAGAGAGGCTGGTGGCTACACCTTC	CSAREAGGYTF	.	TRBV20-1	TRBJ1-2	.
TGCAGCGTTGAACCGGTGGAGGCAGGGGTTTTCGGTGAGCAGTTCTTC	CSVEPVEAGVFGEQFF	.	TRBV29-1	TRBJ2-1	.
TGCGCCAGCAGCTACGGACTAGCGGGCCGCCGCTACGAGCAGTACTTC	CASSYGLAGRRYEQYF	TRBD2	TRBV5-1	TRBJ2-7	.
TGTGCCAGCACCATTGGACGAGCGGGAACTAACAATGAGCAGTTCTTC	CASTIGRAGTNNEQFF	TRBD2	TRBV9	TRBJ2-1	.
TGTGCCAGCAGTGAAGGGTGGGGCCTGGACGAGCAGTACTTC	CASSEGWGLDEQYF	.	TRBV6-1	TRBJ2-7	.
TGTGCCAGCAGCCTAGTGGGTGGACGGGGAGATACGCAGTATTTT	CASSLVGGRGDTQYF	.	TRBV7-2	TRBJ2-3	.
TGTGCCAGCTCACCTTATACGGGGACTAGCGCTTACGAGCAGTACTTC	CASSPYTGTSAYEQYF	TRBD2	TRBV18	TRBJ2-7	.
TGTGCCAGCAGTCCCGAGCCAGGAAACACTGAAGCTTTCTTT	CASSPEPGNTEAFF	.	TRBV7-3	TRBJ1-1	.
TGTGCCAGCAGCTTAACGACTAGCGGGAGTTCCGGGGAGCTGTTTTTT	CASSLTTSGSSGELFF	TRBD2	TRBV7-9	TRBJ2-2	many